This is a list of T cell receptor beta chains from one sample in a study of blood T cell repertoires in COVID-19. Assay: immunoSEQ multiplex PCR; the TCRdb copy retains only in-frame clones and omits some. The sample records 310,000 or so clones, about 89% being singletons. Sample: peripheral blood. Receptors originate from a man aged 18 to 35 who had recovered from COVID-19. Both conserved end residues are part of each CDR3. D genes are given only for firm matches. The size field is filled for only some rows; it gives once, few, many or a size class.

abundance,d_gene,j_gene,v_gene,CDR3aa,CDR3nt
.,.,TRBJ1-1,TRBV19,CASSIGSLGLNTEAFF,TGTGCCAGTAGTATAGGTTCCCTGGGCTTGAACACTGAAGCTTTCTTT
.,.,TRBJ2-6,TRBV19,CASSIRVLSGANVLTF,TGTGCCAGTAGTATACGGGTTCTCTCTGGGGCCAACGTCCTGACTTTC
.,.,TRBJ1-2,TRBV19,CASSIGAVYTF,TGTGCCAGTAGTATAGGAGCGGTCTACACCTTC
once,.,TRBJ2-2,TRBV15,CATSRDQWAGHTGELFF,TGTGCCACCAGCAGAGATCAGTGGGCAGGGCACACCGGGGAGCTGTTTTTT
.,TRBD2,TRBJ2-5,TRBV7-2,CASSRPTSSETQYF,TGTGCCAGCAGCCGCCCGACTAGCTCCGAGACCCAGTACTTC
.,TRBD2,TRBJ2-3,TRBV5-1,CASSLGTSVDTQYF,TGCGCCAGCAGCTTGGGGACTAGCGTAGATACGCAGTATTTT
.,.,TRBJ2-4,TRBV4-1,CASSQEGEGREYF,TGCGCCAGCAGCCAAGAGGGTGAGGGCCGAGAGTACTTC
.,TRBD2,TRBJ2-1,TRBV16,CASSHLAGDIYNEQFF,TGTGCCAGCAGCCATTTAGCGGGGGACATTTACAATGAGCAGTTCTTC
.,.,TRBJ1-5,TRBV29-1,CSVGDRGNQPQHF,TGCAGCGTTGGGGACCGGGGGAATCAGCCCCAGCATTTT
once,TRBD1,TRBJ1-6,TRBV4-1,CASSQVTGGNSPLHF,TGCGCCAGCAGCCAGGTGACAGGGGGAAATTCACCCCTCCACTTT
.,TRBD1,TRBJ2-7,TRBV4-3,CASSQTRDRVYEQYF,TGCGCCAGCAGCCAGACCCGGGACAGGGTGTACGAGCAGTACTTC
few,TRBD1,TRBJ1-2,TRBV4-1,CASSEQGVYGYTF,TGCGCCTCAAGCGAACAGGGGGTCTATGGCTACACCTTC
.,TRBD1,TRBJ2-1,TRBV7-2,CASSPFVTGGAYNEQFF,TGTGCCAGCAGCCCCTTCGTGACAGGGGGGGCCTACAATGAGCAGTTCTTC
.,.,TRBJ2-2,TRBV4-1,CASSETNTGELFF,TGCGCCAGCAGCGAGACGAACACCGGGGAGCTGTTTTTT
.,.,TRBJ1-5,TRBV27,CASSFDRDNQPQHF,TGTGCCAGCAGTTTTGACAGAGACAATCAGCCCCAGCATTTT
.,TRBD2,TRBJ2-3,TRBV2,CASSEVWRETTDTQYF,TGTGCCAGCAGTGAAGTCTGGCGGGAGACCACAGATACGCAGTATTTT
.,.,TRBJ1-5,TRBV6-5,CASRPSLSNQPQHF,TGTGCCAGCAGGCCCTCACTCAGCAATCAGCCCCAGCATTTT
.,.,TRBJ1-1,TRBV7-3,CASSLSPLTEAFF,TGTGCCAGCAGCTTATCCCCCCTCACTGAAGCTTTCTTT
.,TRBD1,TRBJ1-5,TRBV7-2,CASSLFWPAGGQPQHF,TGTGCCAGCAGCTTATTCTGGCCGGCAGGGGGACAGCCCCAGCATTTT
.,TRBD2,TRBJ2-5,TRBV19,CASSIASGGLGETQYF,TGTGCCAGTAGTATAGCTAGCGGGGGTTTGGGAGAGACCCAGTACTTC
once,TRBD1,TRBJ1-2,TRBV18,CASSQTGAYYGYTF,TGTGCCAGCTCACAGACAGGGGCCTATTATGGCTACACCTTC
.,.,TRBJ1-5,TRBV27,CASSRRTDSLSNQPQHF,TGTGCCAGCAGTCGGCGTACAGATTCCCTTAGCAATCAGCCCCAGCATTTT
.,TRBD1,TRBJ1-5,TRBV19,CASSIPSGQGPSYSNQPQHF,TGTGCCAGTAGTATACCCTCGGGACAGGGCCCGAGTTATAGCAATCAGCCCCAGCATTTT
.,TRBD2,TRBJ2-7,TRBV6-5,CASSSLAGSSYEQYF,TGTGCCAGCAGTTCCCTAGCGGGGAGCTCCTACGAGCAGTACTTC
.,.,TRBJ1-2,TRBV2,CASSPRGVLAYGYTF,TGTGCCAGCAGTCCCCGGGGGGTGTTAGCCTATGGCTACACCTTC
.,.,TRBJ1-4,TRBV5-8,CASSSRRQSTTNEKLFF,TGTGCCAGCAGCTCCCGGAGGCAATCAACAACTAATGAAAAACTGTTTTTT
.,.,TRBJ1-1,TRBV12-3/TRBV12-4,CASSLSHTEAFF,TGTGCCAGCAGTTTATCTCACACTGAAGCTTTCTTT
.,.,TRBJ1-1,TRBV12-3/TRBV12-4,CASSFAVNTEAFF,TGTGCCAGCAGTTTTGCGGTGAACACTGAAGCTTTCTTT
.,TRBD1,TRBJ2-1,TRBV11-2,CASSTDRVSLRFF,TGTGCCAGCAGCACGGACAGGGTATCCTTAAGGTTCTTC
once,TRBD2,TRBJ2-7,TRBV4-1,CASSQDALAGGEQYF,TGCGCCAGCAGCCAAGATGCGCTAGCGGGCGGCGAGCAGTACTTC
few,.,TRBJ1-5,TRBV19,CASKGHYSNQPQHF,TGTGCCAGCAAGGGACACTATAGCAATCAGCCCCAGCATTTT
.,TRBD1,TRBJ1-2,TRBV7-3,CASSSDRTGVVFTF,TGTGCCAGCAGTTCTGACAGGACAGGGGTAGTCTTCACCTTC
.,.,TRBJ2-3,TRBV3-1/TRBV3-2,CASSQNSPTDTQYF,TGTGCCAGCAGCCAGAACTCTCCCACAGATACGCAGTATTTT
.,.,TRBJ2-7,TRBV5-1,CASSGGSGLGEQYF,TGCGCCAGCAGCGGCGGGTCGGGCCTAGGCGAGCAGTACTTC
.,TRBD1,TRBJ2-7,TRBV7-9,CASSLGTDRPYEQYF,TGTGCCAGCAGCTTAGGTACGGACAGGCCCTACGAGCAGTACTTC
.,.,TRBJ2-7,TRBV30,CAWSVRQSYEQYF,TGTGCCTGGAGTGTACGACAGAGCTACGAGCAGTACTTC
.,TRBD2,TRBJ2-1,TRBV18,CASSPPSGGDNEQFF,TGTGCCAGCTCACCACCTAGCGGGGGGGACAATGAGCAGTTCTTC
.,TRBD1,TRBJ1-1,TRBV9,CASSVDGNRGKVNTEAFF,TGTGCCAGCAGCGTAGATGGGAACAGGGGAAAGGTGAACACTGAAGCTTTCTTT
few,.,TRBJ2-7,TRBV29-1,CSVRGQLTYEQYF,TGCAGCGTCAGGGGCCAGTTGACCTACGAGCAGTACTTC
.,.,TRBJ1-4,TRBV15,CATSEVGLREKLFF,TGTGCCACCAGCGAGGTGGGTCTTCGGGAAAAACTGTTTTTT
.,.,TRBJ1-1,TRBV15,CATSSLPGLTENTEAFF,TGTGCCACCAGCAGCCTGCCCGGCCTAACAGAGAACACTGAAGCTTTCTTT
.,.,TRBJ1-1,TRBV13,CASSLGDRNTEAFF,TGTGCCAGCAGCTTAGGGGACAGGAACACTGAAGCTTTCTTT
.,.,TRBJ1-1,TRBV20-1,CSARSGTEAFF,TGCAGTGCTAGATCAGGGACTGAAGCTTTCTTT
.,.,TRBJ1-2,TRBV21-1,CASSPTGTLRHGYTF,TGTGCCAGCAGTCCGACAGGAACCCTGCGGCATGGCTACACCTTC
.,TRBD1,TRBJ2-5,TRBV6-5,CASSYSFRGQETQYF,TGTGCCAGCAGTTACTCGTTCAGGGGGCAAGAGACCCAGTACTTC
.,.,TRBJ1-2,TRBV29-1,CSVESRLYGYTF,TGCAGCGTTGAGAGCAGGCTCTATGGCTACACCTTC